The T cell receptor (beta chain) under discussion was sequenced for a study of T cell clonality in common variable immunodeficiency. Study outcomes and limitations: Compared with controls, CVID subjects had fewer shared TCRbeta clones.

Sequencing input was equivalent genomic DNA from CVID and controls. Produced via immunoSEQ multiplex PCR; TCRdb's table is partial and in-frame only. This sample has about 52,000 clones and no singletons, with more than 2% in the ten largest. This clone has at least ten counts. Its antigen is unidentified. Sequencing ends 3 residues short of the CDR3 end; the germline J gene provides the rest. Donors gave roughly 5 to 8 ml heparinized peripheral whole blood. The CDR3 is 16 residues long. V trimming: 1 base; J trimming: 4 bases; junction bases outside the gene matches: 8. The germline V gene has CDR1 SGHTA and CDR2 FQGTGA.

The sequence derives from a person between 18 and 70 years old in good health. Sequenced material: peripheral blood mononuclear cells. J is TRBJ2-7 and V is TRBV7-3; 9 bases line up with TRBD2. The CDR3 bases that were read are TGTGCCAGCAGCTTAAGGGCGGGAGGGCCCTCTTACGAG. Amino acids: CASSLRAGGPSYE. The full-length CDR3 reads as CASSLRAGGPSYEQYF.